These 2 T cell receptor beta chains originate from one sample sequenced in a study of brain T cells in children with intractable seizures. Time point given: blood from clinic visit 5 months post-surgery; TSC patient then seizure free. Clones were sequenced by immunoSEQ multiplex PCR, and TCRdb holds only the in-frame ones, with some missing. The sample yields 300,000 to 400,000 clones, 85% to 95% seen once. Sequenced here: peripheral blood, sampled 4 to 5 months after surgery. The receptors derive from a boy under two years old with tuberous sclerosis and intractable seizures.

The J gene is TRBJ2-3, the V gene TRBV5-1; possible D gene TRBD2, 6 bases. CDR3 length: 15 residues. V was shortened by 4 bases and J by 6 bases, with 18 bases between the two germline ends. Germline CDR1 reads SGHRS; CDR2 reads YFSETQ. CDR3 amino acids: CASSRSPQGGDTQYF. In DNA, the CDR3 is TGCGCCAGCAGCCGATCCCCTCAGGGAGGCGATACGCAGTATTTT.

This clone is a singleton in its sample. V is TRBV18 and J is TRBJ1-3, with a weak D call TRBD1 (6 bases). V gave up 3 bases and J gave up 4 bases, with 16 bases separating them. CDR1 and CDR2 from the germline V gene are KGHSH and LQKENI. There are 16 residues in the CDR3. In DNA form, the CDR3 reads TGTGCCAGCTCACCCTCAGGGGCGCCGGGGGGAAACACCATATATTTT. Its protein product is CASSPSGAPGGNTIYF.